These 17 T cell receptor beta chains were all obtained from the same sample, sequenced in a study of vaccination and CD4 T cells after COVID-19. At the Johns Hopkins FTIC core, DNA taken from cultured CD4+ T cells was sequenced by way of the Oncomine TCR Beta short-read assay. TCRdb fed the PCR reads into MiXCR, producing one record per CDR3 protein. The table records 9,000 to 13,000 distinct CDR3 sequences, around 67% of them present only once. Treatment described: approximately nine-day PBMC culture with coronavirus spike peptide pools or control peptides (ViraFEST assay). Which antigens these TCRs recognize remains unknown. The source material was CD4+ T cells from blood, cultured in vitro. The receptor set was obtained from a human donor who had recovered from COVID-19.

This chain links TRBV20-1 with TRBJ2-5; the match to TRBD2 covers 10 bases. The length of the CDR3 is 14 residues. The germline CDR1 and CDR2 sequences are DFQATT and SNEGSKA (reference sequence). V shed 2 bases and J 7 bases; nucleotides not matched to a gene: 7. The CDR3 coding sequence is TGCAGTGCTAGACTAGCGGGAGCGTCCGGGACCCAGTACTTC. Its translation: CSARLAGASGTQYF.

The rearrangement uses TRBV5-4 and TRBJ1-1; D ambiguous. V gave up 2 bases and J gave up 0 bases, with 5 bases separating them. This CDR3 comprises 13 residues. Germline CDR1 and CDR2: SGHNT and YYREEE (reference sequence). CDR3: CASSLQMNTEAFF. CDR3 DNA: TGTGCCAGCAGCTTACAGATGAACACTGAAGCTTTCTTT.

A note on this clonotype: The germline gene is not matched at one end of the junction; a read error may be the cause. V usage is TRBV7-3 and J usage is TRBJ1-5, with D tentatively TRBD1 (5 bases). The CDR3 has 15 residues. Germline CDR1 reads SGHTA; CDR2 reads FQGTGA. In nucleotides, the CDR3 is TGCGCCAGCAGCTTGGGGGAGGGTAGCAATCAGCCCCAGCATTTT. Translation gives CASSLGEGSNQPQHF. Combining the CDR3 with reference TRBV7-3 and TRBJ1-5 gives the whole variable domain GAGVSQTPSNKVTEKGKYVELRCDPISGHTALYWYRQSLGQGPEFLIYFQGTGAADDSGLPNDRFFAVRPEGSVSTLKIQRTERGDSAVYLCASSLGEGSNQPQHFGDGTRLSIL.

J is TRBJ2-7 and V is TRBV5-1; maybe TRBD1 (6 bases). The CDR3 is 14 amino acids. From germline, CDR1 is SGHRS and CDR2 YFSETQ. V lost 1 base and J lost 6, with 14 bases in between. Here the CDR3 reads CASSLRQGSSEQYF. The CDR3 coding sequence is TGCGCCAGCAGCTTGCGTCAGGGGTCGAGCGAGCAGTACTTC.

The rearrangement uses TRBV27 and TRBJ1-5; D uncertain. The CDR3 covers 15 residues. V was pared by 6 bases and J by 0 bases, with 12 bases between. Germline V gene sequence: CDR1 MNHEY, CDR2 SMNVEV (reference sequence). The CDR3, as DNA: TGTGCCAGCAGGGCAGGATACGATAGCAATCAGCCCCAGCATTTT. Protein: CASRAGYDSNQPQHF.

This clonotype was seen a single time. The rearrangement links TRBV7-8 to TRBJ1-1; D gene ambiguous. CDR3 size: 14 residues. CDR1 and CDR2 (germline): SGHVS, FQNEAQ. V lost 2 bases and J lost 4, with 11 bases in between. CDR3 sequence: CASSLSPGITEAFF. In nucleotides, the CDR3 is TGTGCCAGCAGCTTATCTCCCGGGATCACTGAAGCTTTCTTT. Variable domain in full (rest from reference TRBV7-8 and TRBJ1-1): GAGVSQSPRYKVAKRGQDVALRCDPISGHVSLFWYQQALGQGPEFLTYFQNEAQLDKSGLPSDRFFAERPEGSVSTLKIQRTQQEDSAVYLCASSLSPGITEAFFGQGTRLTVV.

V is TRBV28 and J is TRBJ1-6; no reliable D call. Looked up from germline, CDR1 is MDHEN and CDR2 is SYDVKM. This CDR3 contains 15 residues. Trimming took 2 bases from V and 6 from J, leaving 11 bases between them. CDR3 in DNA: TGTGCCAGCAGTTTAACGGCGTCGGCTAATTCACCCCTCCACTTT. Its protein product is CASSLTASANSPLHF.

This clonotype was seen more than once but under ten times. For the CDR3, the DNA is TGTGCCACCAGCATGGGGACAGGGAACTATGGCTACACCTTC. Amino acids: CATSMGTGNYGYTF. This chain links TRBV15 with TRBJ1-2; 9 positions match TRBD1. Trimming at V came to 4 bases and at J to 2 bases, leaving 2 bases not matched to a gene. CDR3 size: 14 residues. Germline loops: CDR1 LNHNV, CDR2 YYDKDF (reference sequence).

The chain combines TRBV7-6 with TRBJ2-5; the match to TRBD2 covers 11 bases. The CDR3 is 14 amino acids. CDR1 SGHVS and CDR2 FNYEAQ come from the germline V gene. V was pared by 5 bases and J by 3 bases, with 2 bases of the junction left unmatched. The CDR3: CASSILAGEETQYF. The CDR3 DNA is TGTGCCAGCAGCATACTAGCGGGAGAAGAGACCCAGTACTTC.

This clonotype has a handful of counts. The chain couples TRBV24-1 to TRBJ2-5; 10 bases align to TRBD2. Trimming at V came to 5 bases and at J to 2 bases, leaving 1 base not matched to a gene. The CDR3 consists of 14 residues. Germline V lookup: CDR1 KGHDR, CDR2 SFDVKD. CDR3 bases: TGTGCCACCAGTGCAGCGGGAGGGCAAGAGACCCAGTACTTC. It codes for CATSAAGGQETQYF.

The chain joins TRBV30 to TRBJ2-7; 8 positions agree with TRBD1. Germline V lookup: CDR1 GTSNPN, CDR2 SVGIG (reference sequence). J lost 3 bases, V lost 2 bases, and 6 bases had no gene match. The CDR3 sequence is 14 residues long. Here the CDR3 reads CAWSLGGQGYEQYF. The CDR3 DNA is TGTGCCTGGAGTTTAGGTGGACAGGGCTACGAGCAGTACTTC. The full variable domain, with the rest looked up from reference TRBV30 and TRBJ2-7, is SQTIHQWPATLVQPVGSPLSLECTVEGTSNPNLYWYRQAAGRGLQLLFYSVGIGQISSEVPQNLSASRPQDRQFILSSKKLLLSDSGFYLCAWSLGGQGYEQYFGPGTRLTVT.

The table lists this clonotype with a few counts. At one of its ends the junction is not consistent with the germline gene, which may arise from a read error. The rearrangement uses TRBV7-6 and TRBJ2-7; D perhaps matches TRBD1 (6 bases). The CDR3 consists of 13 residues. Germline V lookup: CDR1 SGHVS, CDR2 FNYEAQ. The CDR3 DNA is TGTGCTAGCAGCTTAGGCCAGGGGCAGCAGCAGTACTTC. Protein: CASSLGQGQQQYF.

J is TRBJ1-2 and V is TRBV24-1; no clear D gene. The CDR3 has 13 amino acids. The germline gives CDR1 KGHDR, CDR2 SFDVKD. The V end lost 2 bases, the J end lost 9 bases, and 12 bases lay between the germline ends. This CDR3 reads CATSDSGLPSYTF. As DNA, the CDR3 is TGTGCCACCAGTGATTCCGGACTCCCAAGCTACACCTTC.

This clonotype has just a few counts. The V call is TRBV20-1, the J call TRBJ2-7; D is possibly TRBD2 (5 bases). The CDR3 has 15 amino acids. CDR1 DFQATT and CDR2 SNEGSKA come from the germline V gene (reference sequence). Trimming removed 0 bases at V and 3 bases at J, with 15 bases between. DNA of the CDR3: TGCAGTGCTAGAGATTTGCCAGCGGAAAGCTACGAGCAGTACTTC. Protein product: CSARDLPAESYEQYF.

The chain joins TRBV5-8 to TRBJ1-6; the D gene is possibly TRBD1 (5 bases). Between the trimmed V and J ends, which lost 4 bases and 9 bases, there was a span of 26 bases. CDR1 is SGHTS and CDR2 is YDEGEE in the germline V gene. The CDR3 totals 18 residues. The CDR3 is CASSRGSGAQVLSSPLHF. The CDR3, as DNA: TGTGCCAGCAGCCGGGGATCTGGGGCACAAGTTCTTTCTTCACCCCTCCACTTT.

The V and J genes are TRBV24-1 and TRBJ2-3, with 9 bases identical to TRBD2. V dropped 3 bases and J dropped 0; count of bases not matched to a gene: 3. The CDR3 is 16 amino acids. CDR1 and CDR2 from the germline V gene are KGHDR and SFDVKD. The CDR3 sequence is CATSDLTSGSTDTQYF. For the CDR3, the DNA is TGTGCCACCAGTGATCTTACTAGCGGGAGCACAGATACGCAGTATTTT.

The V and J genes are TRBV6-2 or TRBV6-3 and TRBJ1-1, with D unclear. Germline values: CDR1 MNHEY, CDR2 SVGEGT. Trimming took off 3 bases at V and 0 bases at J, with 14 bases between the two ends. The CDR3 covers 16 residues. DNA of the CDR3: TGTGCCAGCAGTTATGGTGCGGGAACACTGAACACTGAAGCTTTCTTT. This encodes CASSYGAGTLNTEAFF.